Sequencing of this TCR beta chain was carried out in a study of CXCR3-negative and CXCR3-positive naive CD8 T cells. Study-wide background: Libraries each contributed about 1.5 +/- 0.3 million TRB reads, for around 150 million in total. Study results and limitations: CXCR3-positive naive cells carried more hydrophobic TRB CDR3s than CXCR3-negative naive cells did.

Points on this clonotype: The antigen is not known.

UMI-labeled TRB cDNA libraries were prepared by 5' RACE. TCRdb re-analyzed the 5' RACE reads; it lists each CDR3 protein once, without DNA. Here the sample table reports roughly 59,000 distinct CDR3 sequences. Germline CDR1 and CDR2: MDHEN and SYDVKM. The CDR3 has 14 amino acids. Subsets of CD8+ T cells were each sorted in triplicate at approximately 300,000 cells apiece. This sequence originates from a human donor in good health. Some clones in this sample may be carry-over from other donors' samples. The rearrangement joins TRBV28 to TRBJ2-5; TCRdb's D gene call, TRBD1, goes unchecked for lack of DNA. What was sequenced was naive CXCR3+ CD8+ T cells from blood. Described subset: CD45RO-CCR7+CD27+CD95- naive CD8+ T cells expressing CXCR3 (TNR3+). The CDR3 spells CASSPRDTQETQYF.